This T cell receptor beta chain emerged from a study of graft-versus-host responses after intestinal transplantation. Trimming removed 0 bases from V and 1 base from J, with 15 bases in between. This CDR3 spans 16 amino acids. Germline CDR1 is GTSNPN and CDR2 is SVGIG (reference sequence). The assay was immunoSEQ multiplex PCR, and TCRdb's table has in-frame clones only and misses some. Of around 93,000 clones detected, 80% to 95% appear once; the ten largest clones hold 5% to 6.5%. This clone was counted once. Its matching antigen is unknown. Sequences were derived from unstimulated CD8+ T cells sorted from spleen or lymph node cells, sampled before intestinal transplant. V is TRBV30 and J is TRBJ1-2; D uncertain. The sequence was obtained from a human donor who received an intestinal transplant. In DNA, the CDR3 is TGTGCCTGGAGTGTACCAGGTGCACCGTTTAACTATGGCTACACCTTC. Its translation is CAWSVPGAPFNYGYTF.